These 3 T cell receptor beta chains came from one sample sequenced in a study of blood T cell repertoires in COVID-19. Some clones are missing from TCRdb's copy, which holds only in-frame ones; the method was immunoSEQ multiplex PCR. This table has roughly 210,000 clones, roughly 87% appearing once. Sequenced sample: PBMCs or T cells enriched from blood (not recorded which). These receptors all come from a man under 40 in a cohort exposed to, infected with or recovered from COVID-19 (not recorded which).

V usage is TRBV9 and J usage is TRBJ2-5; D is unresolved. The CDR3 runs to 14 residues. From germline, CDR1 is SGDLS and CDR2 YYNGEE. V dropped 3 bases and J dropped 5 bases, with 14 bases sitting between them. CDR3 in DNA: TGTGCCAGCAGCGGAATCGCGGCCCCGGAGACCCAGTACTTC. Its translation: CASSGIAAPETQYF.

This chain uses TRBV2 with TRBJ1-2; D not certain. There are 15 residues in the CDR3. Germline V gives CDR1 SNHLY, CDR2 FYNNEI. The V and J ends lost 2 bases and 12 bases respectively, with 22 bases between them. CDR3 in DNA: TGTGCCAGCAGTGAATGGGCAGCCAGAGAATGGCTCGACACCTTC. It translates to CASSEWAAREWLDTF.

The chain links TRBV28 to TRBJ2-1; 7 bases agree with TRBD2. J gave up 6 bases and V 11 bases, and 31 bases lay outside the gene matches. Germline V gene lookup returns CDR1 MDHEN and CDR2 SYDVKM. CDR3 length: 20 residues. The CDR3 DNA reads TGTGCCTGCTCACTTTCGCTCTGGCTCCAGGCGGGAGCGCTAGGCAATGAGCAGTTCTTC. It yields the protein CACSLSLWLQAGALGNEQFF.